The 20 T cell receptor beta chains reported below all come from one sample, sequenced in a study of blood T cell repertoires in COVID-19 (dated by TCRdb to the early 2020s). The library came from the immunoSEQ multiplex PCR assay. TCRdb mirrors the immuneACCESS table, restricted to in-frame sequences. Some clones are absent from its copies; in checked studies, under half trace to an unresolved V gene, and the reason for the others is unknown. The sample contains 250,000 or so clones, nearly 90% of them found a single time. The top ten hold less than 14% of the sample. The sample consisted of PBMCs or T cells enriched from blood (not recorded which). Every receptor here comes from a young man who had recovered from COVID-19.

V gene TRBV28 combines with J gene TRBJ1-6, with 11 bases matching TRBD1. V lost 3 bases, J lost 5 bases, and 9 bases stayed unmatched. Germline V gives CDR1 MDHEN, CDR2 SYDVKM. The CDR3 runs to 18 residues. CDR3 DNA: TGTGCCAGCAGTTTTCCGGGACAGGGGGTTACGGATAATTCACCCCTCCACTTT. It encodes CASSFPGQGVTDNSPLHF. Full variable domain (outside the CDR3, taken from reference TRBV28 and TRBJ1-6): DVKVTQSSRYLVKRTGEKVFLECVQDMDHENMFWYRQDPGLGLRLIYFSYDVKMKEKGDIPEGYSVSREKKERFSLILESASTNQTSMYLCASSFPGQGVTDNSPLHFGNGTRLTVT.

The chain employs TRBV28 and TRBJ2-3; the match to TRBD2 covers 14 bases. With V trimmed by 3 bases and J by 1 base, 6 bases remained unmatched. Germline CDR1 reads MDHEN; CDR2 reads SYDVKM. The CDR3 has 18 amino acids. CDR3 sequence reads: CASSLATSGGGGTDTQYF. The CDR3 DNA reads as TGTGCCAGCAGTTTGGCGACTAGCGGGGGGGGAGGCACAGATACGCAGTATTTT.

Only one count was recorded for this clone. The chain uses TRBV15 and TRBJ2-7; TRBD2 might be the D (7 bases). Trimming removed 4 bases at V and 1 base at J, with 17 bases between. Germline V gene sequence: CDR1 LNHNV, CDR2 YYDKDF (reference sequence). The CDR3 is 16 amino acids. Here the CDR3 DNA reads TGTGCCACCAGCACCCGAGGGGGGGTCTTGTCCTACGAGCAGTACTTC. It is translated as CATSTRGGVLSYEQYF.

The gene calls are TRBV19 and TRBJ1-5; D remains unclear. With 4 bases removed from V and 4 bases from J, the gap between germline ends came to 14 bases. The CDR3 has 15 amino acids. Germline-derived CDR1 and CDR2 are LNHDA and SQIVND (reference sequence). The CDR3 DNA follows: TGTGCCAGTAGTACCCCAAGACGGGGTAATCAGCCCCAGCATTTT. It translates to CASSTPRRGNQPQHF.

The rearrangement uses TRBV30 and TRBJ1-2; no clear D gene. This CDR3 region has 12 residues. V shed 2 bases and J shed 8 bases, with 12 bases lying between them. Germline V CDR1 and CDR2: GTSNPN, SVGIG (reference sequence). The CDR3 sequence: CAWSPAAPGYTF. The CDR3 nucleotides read TGTGCCTGGAGTCCGGCGGCCCCGGGCTACACCTTC.

The chain uses TRBV20-1 and TRBJ2-7, with TRBD1 as a possible D gene (6 bases). Trimming pared 2 bases from V and 5 bases from J, leaving 7 bases between. The CDR3 is 11 residues long. Germline V CDR1 and CDR2: DFQATT, SNEGSKA (reference sequence). CDR3: CSARRGNEQYF. DNA for the CDR3: TGCAGTGCTAGAAGGGGGAACGAGCAGTACTTC.

The rearrangement joins TRBV6-1 to TRBJ1-6; TRBD1 matches at 7 bases. V dropped 1 base and J dropped 7; count of bases not matched to a gene: 4. The CDR3 runs to 15 residues. CDR1 and CDR2 (germline): MNHNS, SASEGT. The CDR3 sequence is CASSEDRGRNSPLHF. In DNA form, the CDR3 reads TGTGCCAGCAGTGAAGACAGGGGACGGAATTCACCCCTCCACTTT.

This chain joins TRBV4-3 and TRBJ2-1, with 9 nucleotides matching TRBD1. Germline loops: CDR1 LGHNA, CDR2 YSLEER. Losses at the gene ends were 0 bases for V and 3 bases for J; bases not matched to a gene: 3. There are 16 residues in the CDR3. Here the CDR3 DNA reads TGCGCCAGCAGCCAAGATACAGGGGGCAGCTACAATGAGCAGTTCTTC. It translates to CASSQDTGGSYNEQFF.

The CDR3 DNA follows: TGTGCCAGCAGTTTATCAGGACAGGGCTTAGCTGAAGCTTTCTTT. Amino acid sequence: CASSLSGQGLAEAFF. The chain uses TRBV28 and TRBJ1-1, with TRBD1 matching 8 bases. This CDR3 is 15 amino acids long. Germline lookup yields CDR1 MDHEN and CDR2 SYDVKM. V was pared by 1 base and J by 6 bases, with 7 bases of the junction left unmatched. The full variable domain, with the rest looked up from reference TRBV28 and TRBJ1-1, is DVKVTQSSRYLVKRTGEKVFLECVQDMDHENMFWYRQDPGLGLRLIYFSYDVKMKEKGDIPEGYSVSREKKERFSLILESASTNQTSMYLCASSLSGQGLAEAFFGQGTRLTVV.

This chain links TRBV7-2 with TRBJ1-2, with a weak D call TRBD1 (5 bases). The ends were cut back, 3 bases at V and 6 bases at J, with 11 bases in the middle. Germline V gene sequence: CDR1 SGHTA, CDR2 FQGNSA. This CDR3 has 13 amino acids. The CDR3 here is CASSFRQQNGYTF. DNA of the CDR3: TGTGCCAGCAGCTTTCGACAGCAGAATGGCTACACCTTC.

The table lists this clone with a count of one. This chain joins TRBV5-6 and TRBJ1-5; D unresolved. Germline-derived CDR1 and CDR2 are SGHDT and YYEEEE. With 1 base removed from V and 6 bases from J, the gap between germline ends came to 5 bases. The CDR3 is 12 amino acids. CDR3 coding DNA: TGTGCCAGCAGCTTGCCGGGTCAGCCCCAGCATTTT. This sequence encodes CASSLPGQPQHF.

This clone was seen just once. The chain joins TRBV5-1 to TRBJ2-2, with 8 bases lining up with TRBD2. CDR3 length: 16 residues. J gave up 6 bases and V 0 bases, and 7 bases lay outside the gene matches. From germline, CDR1 is SGHRS and CDR2 YFSETQ. This CDR3 is CASSLGAGGSSGELFF. CDR3 nucleotides: TGCGCCAGCAGCTTGGGTGCGGGAGGATCTTCCGGGGAGCTGTTTTTT.

The chain recombines TRBV5-1 with TRBJ2-7; no firm D call. Germline V gene sequence: CDR1 SGHRS, CDR2 YFSETQ. There are 15 residues in the CDR3. Trimming stripped 0 bases from V and 5 bases from J, with 15 bases between. The CDR3 spells CASSLGTQVANEQYF. The CDR3 DNA is TGCGCCAGCAGCTTGGGAACCCAGGTTGCTAACGAGCAGTACTTC.

The chain employs TRBV2 and TRBJ2-7; 7 nucleotides agree with TRBD2. Germline V CDR1 and CDR2: SNHLY, FYNNEI. There are 15 residues in the CDR3. V lost 4 bases to trimming and J lost 0 bases; unmatched junction nucleotides: 6. The CDR3 reads CASSGLASSSYEQYF. Written as DNA, the CDR3 is TGTGCCAGCAGTGGACTAGCTAGTAGCTCCTACGAGCAGTACTTC.

For the CDR3, the DNA is TGTGCCAGCAGCCATAGCGGGGGGGCAGAGACCCAGTACTTC. It is translated as CASSHSGGAETQYF. The chain combines TRBV3-1 (or the pseudogene TRBV3-2) with TRBJ2-5; 11 nucleotides agree with TRBD2. CDR1 is LGHDT, CDR2 YNNKEL, per germline (reference sequence). CDR3 size: 14 residues. V was clipped by 3 bases and J by 4 bases; unmatched bases: 1.

CDR3 nucleotide sequence: TGTGCCAGCAGCTTACGGCCCGGGACAGGGAGGACAGATACGCAGTATTTT. Residues: CASSLRPGTGRTDTQYF. This chain uses TRBV11-2 with TRBJ2-3; TRBD1 matches 9 bases. This CDR3 is built from 17 residues. Germline CDR1 and CDR2: SGHAT and FQNNGV. Trimming took 2 bases from V and 3 from J; bases not matched to a gene: 9.

J is TRBJ2-7 and V is TRBV3-1 (or the pseudogene TRBV3-2); D remains ambiguous. Germline lookup yields CDR1 LGHDT and CDR2 YNNKEL (reference sequence). CDR3 size: 15 residues. The germline V and J ends were trimmed by 1 base and 1 base, with 11 bases remaining between them. The CDR3 DNA sequence: TGTGCCAGCAGCCAAGGCCCAGGCGCTTCCTACGAGCAGTACTTC. Translating gives CASSQGPGASYEQYF.

The chain joins TRBV5-8 to TRBJ1-2; D perhaps matches TRBD1 (5 bases). The CDR3 spans 14 residues. Trimming pared 1 base from V and 4 bases from J, leaving 11 bases between. From germline, CDR1 is SGHTS and CDR2 YDEGEE. For the CDR3, the DNA is TGTGCCAGCAGCTTGCCAGGGAACTCCTATGGCTACACCTTC. Its protein product is CASSLPGNSYGYTF. The full variable domain, in which reference TRBV5-8 and TRBJ1-2 provide the parts outside the CDR3, is EAGVTQSPTHLIKTRGQQATLRCSPISGHTSVYWYQQALGLGLQFLLWYDEGEERNRGNFPPRFSGRQFPNYSSELNVNALELEDSALYLCASSLPGNSYGYTFGSGTRLTVV.

This chain joins TRBV19 and TRBJ2-7, with D possibly matching TRBD2 (5 bases). Germline V gene data show CDR1 as LNHDA and CDR2 as SQIVND (reference sequence). This CDR3 comprises 16 residues. V dropped 1 base and J dropped 4 bases, with 17 bases sitting between them. The CDR3 protein is CASSIVSAGATYEQYF. CDR3 sequence (DNA): TGTGCCAGTAGTATAGTCTCGGCGGGCGCCACGTACGAGCAGTACTTC.

This rearrangement joins TRBV6-4 to TRBJ1-5; 9 nucleotides match TRBD1. The V gene's germline CDR1 is MRHNA and CDR2 SNTAGT. The V segment lost 0 bases and the J segment 4 bases; nucleotides outside the gene matches: 7. This CDR3 comprises 17 residues. The CDR3 reads CASSDSLWGQGNQPQHF. The CDR3, as DNA: TGTGCCAGCAGTGACTCCTTATGGGGACAGGGTAATCAGCCCCAGCATTTT.